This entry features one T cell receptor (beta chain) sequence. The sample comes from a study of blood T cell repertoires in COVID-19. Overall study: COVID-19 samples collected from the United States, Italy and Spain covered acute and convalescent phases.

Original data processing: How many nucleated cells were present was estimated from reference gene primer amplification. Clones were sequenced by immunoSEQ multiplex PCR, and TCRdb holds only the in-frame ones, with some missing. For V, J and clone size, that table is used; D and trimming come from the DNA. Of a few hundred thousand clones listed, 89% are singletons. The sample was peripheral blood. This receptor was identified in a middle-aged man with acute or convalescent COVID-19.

The CDR3 loop reads CASATVDRARGGLNTEAFF. For the CDR3, the DNA is TGTGCCAGCGCAACGGTGGATAGGGCCAGGGGTGGGTTGAACACTGAAGCTTTCTTT. The V gene is TRBV27, the J gene TRBJ1-1, with TRBD1 as a possible D gene (6 bases). Trimming stripped 8 bases from V and 0 bases from J, with 28 bases between. Per germline, CDR1 MNHEY and CDR2 SMNVEV (reference sequence). The length of the CDR3 is 19 residues.